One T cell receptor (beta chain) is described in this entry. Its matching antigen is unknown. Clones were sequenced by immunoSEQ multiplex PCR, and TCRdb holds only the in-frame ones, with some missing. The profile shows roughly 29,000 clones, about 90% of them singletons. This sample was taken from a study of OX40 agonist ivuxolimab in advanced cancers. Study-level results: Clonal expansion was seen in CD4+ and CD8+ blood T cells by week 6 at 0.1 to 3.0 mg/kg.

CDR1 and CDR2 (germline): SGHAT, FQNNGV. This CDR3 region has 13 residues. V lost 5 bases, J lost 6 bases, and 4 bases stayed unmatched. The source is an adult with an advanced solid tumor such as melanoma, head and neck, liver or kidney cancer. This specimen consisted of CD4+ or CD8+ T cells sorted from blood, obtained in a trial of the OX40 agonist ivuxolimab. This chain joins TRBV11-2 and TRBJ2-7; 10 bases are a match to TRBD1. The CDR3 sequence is CASSPRDRGEQYF. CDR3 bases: TGTGCCAGCAGCCCCCGGGACAGGGGCGAGCAGTACTTC. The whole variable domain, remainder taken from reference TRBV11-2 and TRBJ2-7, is EAGVAQSPRYKIIEKRQSVAFWCNPISGHATLYWYQQILGQGPKLLIQFQNNGVVDDSQLPKDRFSAERLKGVDSTLKIQPAKLEDSAVYLCASSPRDRGEQYFGPGTRLTVT.